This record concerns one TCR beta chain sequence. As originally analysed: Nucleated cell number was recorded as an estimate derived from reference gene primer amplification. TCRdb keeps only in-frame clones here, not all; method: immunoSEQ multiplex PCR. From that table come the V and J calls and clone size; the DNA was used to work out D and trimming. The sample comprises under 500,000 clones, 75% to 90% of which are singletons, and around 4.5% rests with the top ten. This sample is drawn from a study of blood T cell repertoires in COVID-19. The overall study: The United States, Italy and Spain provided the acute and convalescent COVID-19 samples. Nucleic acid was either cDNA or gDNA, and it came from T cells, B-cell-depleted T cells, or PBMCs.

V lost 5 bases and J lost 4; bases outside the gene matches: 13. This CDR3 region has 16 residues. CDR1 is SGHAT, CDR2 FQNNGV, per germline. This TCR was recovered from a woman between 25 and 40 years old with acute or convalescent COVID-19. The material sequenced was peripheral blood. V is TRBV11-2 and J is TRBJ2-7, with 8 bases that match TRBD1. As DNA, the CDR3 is TGTGCCAGCAGCACAGGACAGGGTAATTTCTATTACGAGCAGTACTTC. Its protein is CASSTGQGNFYYEQYF.